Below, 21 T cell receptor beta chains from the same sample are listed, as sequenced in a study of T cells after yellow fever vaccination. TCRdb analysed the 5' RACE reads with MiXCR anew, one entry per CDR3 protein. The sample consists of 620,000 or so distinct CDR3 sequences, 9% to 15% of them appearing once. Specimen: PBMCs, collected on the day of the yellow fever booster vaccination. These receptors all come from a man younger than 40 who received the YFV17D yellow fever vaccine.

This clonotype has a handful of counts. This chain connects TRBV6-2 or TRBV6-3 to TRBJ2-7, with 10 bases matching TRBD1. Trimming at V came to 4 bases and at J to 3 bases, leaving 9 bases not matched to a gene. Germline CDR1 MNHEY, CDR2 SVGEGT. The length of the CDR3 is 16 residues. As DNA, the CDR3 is TGTGCCAGCAGTTCCCCGGCGGACAGGGGGAACTACGAGCAGTACTTC. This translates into CASSSPADRGNYEQYF.

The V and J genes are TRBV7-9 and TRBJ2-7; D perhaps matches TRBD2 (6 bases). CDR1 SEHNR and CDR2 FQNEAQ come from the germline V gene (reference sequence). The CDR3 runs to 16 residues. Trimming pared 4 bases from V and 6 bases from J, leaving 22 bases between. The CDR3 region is CASSSGSSSVKGEQYF. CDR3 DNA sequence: TGTGCCAGCAGCTCGGGGAGCTCTAGCGTAAAAGGCGAGCAGTACTTC. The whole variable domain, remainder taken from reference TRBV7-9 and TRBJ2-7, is DTGVSQNPRHKITKRGQNVTFRCDPISEHNRLYWYRQTLGQGPEFLTYFQNEAQLEKSRLLSDRFSAERPKGSFSTLEIQRTEQGDSAMYLCASSSGSSSVKGEQYFGPGTRLTVT.

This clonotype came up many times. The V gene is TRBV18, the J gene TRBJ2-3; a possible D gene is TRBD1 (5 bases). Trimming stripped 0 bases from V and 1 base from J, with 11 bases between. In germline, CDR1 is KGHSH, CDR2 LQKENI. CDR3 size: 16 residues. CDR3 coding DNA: TGTGCCAGCTCACCACCCCAGGGATTCGGCACAGATACGCAGTATTTT. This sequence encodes CASSPPQGFGTDTQYF.

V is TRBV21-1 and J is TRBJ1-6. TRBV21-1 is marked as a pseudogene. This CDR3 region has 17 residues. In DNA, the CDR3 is TGTGCCAGCAGCAATCGCTATTACCGCAGGCTTAATTCACCCCTCCACTTT. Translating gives CASSNRYYRRLNSPLHF.

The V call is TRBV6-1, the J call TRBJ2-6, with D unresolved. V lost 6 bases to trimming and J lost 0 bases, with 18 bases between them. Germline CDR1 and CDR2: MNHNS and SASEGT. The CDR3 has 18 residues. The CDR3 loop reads CASSPLGRSLSGANVLTF. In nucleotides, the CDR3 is TGTGCCAGCAGCCCACTGGGCAGGTCCCTCTCTGGGGCCAACGTCCTGACTTTC.

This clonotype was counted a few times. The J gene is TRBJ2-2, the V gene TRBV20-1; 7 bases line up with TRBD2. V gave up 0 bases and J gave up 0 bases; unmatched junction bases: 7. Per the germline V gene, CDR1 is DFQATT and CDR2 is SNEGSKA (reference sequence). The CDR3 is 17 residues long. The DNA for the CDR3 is TGCAGTGCTAGAGATGAAAAGCGGGGAGCGAACACCGGGGAGCTGTTTTTT. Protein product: CSARDEKRGANTGELFF.

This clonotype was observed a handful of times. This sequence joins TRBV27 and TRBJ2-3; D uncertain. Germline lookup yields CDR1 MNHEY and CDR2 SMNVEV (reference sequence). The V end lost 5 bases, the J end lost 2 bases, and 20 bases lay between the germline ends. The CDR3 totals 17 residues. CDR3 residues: CASSQTTRIGDTDTQYF. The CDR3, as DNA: TGTGCCAGCAGTCAAACCACTCGGATTGGAGACACAGATACGCAGTATTTT.

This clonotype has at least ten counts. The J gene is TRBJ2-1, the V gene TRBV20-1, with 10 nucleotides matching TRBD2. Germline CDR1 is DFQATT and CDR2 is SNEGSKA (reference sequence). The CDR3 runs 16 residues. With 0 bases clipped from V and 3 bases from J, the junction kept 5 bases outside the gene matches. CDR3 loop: CSARDLAGVLYNEQFF. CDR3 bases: TGCAGTGCTAGAGACCTAGCGGGAGTTCTCTACAATGAGCAGTTCTTC.

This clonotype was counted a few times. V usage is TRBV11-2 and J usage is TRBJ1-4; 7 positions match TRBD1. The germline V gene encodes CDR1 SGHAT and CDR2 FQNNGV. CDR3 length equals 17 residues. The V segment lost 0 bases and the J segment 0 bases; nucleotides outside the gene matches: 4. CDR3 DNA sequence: TGTGCCAGCAGCTTAGAGTACGGACAGGCAACTAATGAAAAACTGTTTTTT. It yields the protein CASSLEYGQATNEKLFF.

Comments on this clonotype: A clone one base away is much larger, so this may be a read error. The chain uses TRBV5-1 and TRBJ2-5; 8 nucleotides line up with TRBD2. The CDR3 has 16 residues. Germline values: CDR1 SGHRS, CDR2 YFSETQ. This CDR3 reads CASSLMGGRYQETQCF. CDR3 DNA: TGCGCCAGCAGCTTGATGGGCGGGAGGTATCAAGAGACCCAGTGCTTC.

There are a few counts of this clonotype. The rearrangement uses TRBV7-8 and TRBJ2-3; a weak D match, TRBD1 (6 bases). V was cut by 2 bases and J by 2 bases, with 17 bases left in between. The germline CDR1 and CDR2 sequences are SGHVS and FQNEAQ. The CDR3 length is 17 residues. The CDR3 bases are TGTGCCAGCAGCTTACCCAGGGGTGGGGGCTACACAGATACGCAGTATTTT. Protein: CASSLPRGGGYTDTQYF. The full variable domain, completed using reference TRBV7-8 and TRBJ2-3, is GAGVSQSPRYKVAKRGQDVALRCDPISGHVSLFWYQQALGQGPEFLTYFQNEAQLDKSGLPSDRFFAERPEGSVSTLKIQRTQQEDSAVYLCASSLPRGGGYTDTQYFGPGTRLTVL.

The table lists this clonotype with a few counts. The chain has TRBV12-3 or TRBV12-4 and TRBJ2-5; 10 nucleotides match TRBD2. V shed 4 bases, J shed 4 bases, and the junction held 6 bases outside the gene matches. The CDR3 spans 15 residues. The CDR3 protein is CASSWASGSLETQYF. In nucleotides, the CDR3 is TGTGCCAGCAGTTGGGCTAGCGGGAGCCTAGAGACCCAGTACTTC.

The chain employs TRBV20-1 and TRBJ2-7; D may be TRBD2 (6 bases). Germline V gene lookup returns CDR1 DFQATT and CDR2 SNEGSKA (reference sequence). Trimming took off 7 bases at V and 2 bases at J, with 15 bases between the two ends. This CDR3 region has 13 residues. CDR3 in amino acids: CSVTGEVTYEQYF. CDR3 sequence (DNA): TGCAGTGTAACGGGAGAAGTAACCTACGAGCAGTACTTC.

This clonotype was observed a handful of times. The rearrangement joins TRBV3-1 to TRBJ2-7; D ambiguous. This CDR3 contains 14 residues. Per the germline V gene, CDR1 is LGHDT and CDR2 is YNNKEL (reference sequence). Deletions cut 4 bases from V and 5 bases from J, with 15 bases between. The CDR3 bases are TGTGCCAGCAGCCCCGGGTCCCGGGCTGACGAGCAGTACTTC. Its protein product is CASSPGSRADEQYF.

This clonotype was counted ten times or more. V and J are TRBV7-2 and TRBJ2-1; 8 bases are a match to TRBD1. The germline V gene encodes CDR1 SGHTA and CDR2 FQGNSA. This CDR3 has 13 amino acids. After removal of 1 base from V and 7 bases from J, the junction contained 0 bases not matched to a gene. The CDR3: CASSLGTGNEQFF. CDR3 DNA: TGTGCCAGCAGCTTAGGGACAGGGAATGAGCAGTTCTTC.

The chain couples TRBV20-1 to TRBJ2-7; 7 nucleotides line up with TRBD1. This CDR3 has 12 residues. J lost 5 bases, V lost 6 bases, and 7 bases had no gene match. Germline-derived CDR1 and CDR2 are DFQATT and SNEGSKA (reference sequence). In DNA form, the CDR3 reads TGCAGTGCCGCGACAGGGATAAACGAGCAGTACTTC. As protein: CSAATGINEQYF.

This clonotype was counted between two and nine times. CDR3 nucleotides: TGTGCCAGCAGCTCGACTAGCGGGAGGGTAAACAATGAGCAGTTCTTC. Its translation: CASSSTSGRVNNEQFF. The genes are TRBV6-2 or TRBV6-3 and TRBJ2-1; 14 bases fit TRBD2. After removal of 6 bases from V and 5 bases from J, the junction contained 6 bases not matched to a gene. The CDR3 length is 16 residues. CDR1 is MNHEY, CDR2 SVGEGT, per germline.

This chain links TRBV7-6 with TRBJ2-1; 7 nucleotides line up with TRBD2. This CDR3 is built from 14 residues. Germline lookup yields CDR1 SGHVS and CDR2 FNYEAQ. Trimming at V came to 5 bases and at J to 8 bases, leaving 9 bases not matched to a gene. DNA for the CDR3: TGTGCCAGCAGCCGAGGACTAGGGGTCGATGAGCAGTTCTTC. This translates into CASSRGLGVDEQFF.

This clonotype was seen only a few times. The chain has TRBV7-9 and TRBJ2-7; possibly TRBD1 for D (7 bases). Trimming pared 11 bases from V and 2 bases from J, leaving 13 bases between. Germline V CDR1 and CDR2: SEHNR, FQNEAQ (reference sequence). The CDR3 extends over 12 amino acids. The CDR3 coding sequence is TGTGCCTATCAGGGGGGAACCTACGAGCAGTACTTC. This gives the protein CAYQGGTYEQYF.

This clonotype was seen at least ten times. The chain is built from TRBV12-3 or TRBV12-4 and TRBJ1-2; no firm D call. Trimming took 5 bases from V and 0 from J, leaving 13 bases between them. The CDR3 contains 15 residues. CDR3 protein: CASSPSPPANYGYTF. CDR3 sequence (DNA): TGTGCCAGCAGTCCCAGTCCACCTGCTAACTATGGCTACACCTTC.

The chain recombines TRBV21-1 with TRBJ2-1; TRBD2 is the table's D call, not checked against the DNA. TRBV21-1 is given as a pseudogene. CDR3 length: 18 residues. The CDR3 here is CASSKGGLAGGLLGEQFF. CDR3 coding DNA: TGTGCCAGCAGCAAAGGAGGCTTGGCGGGAGGGCTTTTGGGTGAGCAGTTCTTC.